The clone carrying this T cell receptor beta chain was counted a few times. Other DNA sequences of this sample code for an identical CDR3. Profiled with immunoSEQ multiplex PCR; TCRdb holds only in-frame clones, not every one. The sample has around 250,000 clones; over 75% are singletons. A PCR-confirmed or clinician-diagnosed COVID-19 case had contacted exposed participants within 2 weeks of entry. CDR3 length: 16 amino acids. The germline CDR1 and CDR2 sequences are LGHDT and YNNKEL (reference sequence). Trimming shortened V by 1 base and J by 5 bases, and 17 bases separated the two germline ends. This record comes from a study of blood T cell repertoires in COVID-19.

This receptor was obtained from a woman aged 35 to 49 who had been exposed to COVID-19. V and J are TRBV3-1 (or the pseudogene TRBV3-2) and TRBJ1-2, with a possible D match to TRBD1 (6 bases). Sequenced input: PBMCs or T cells enriched from blood (not recorded which). CDR3 in DNA: TGTGCCAGCAGCCAAGTTGGGACCGGGAGGGGGTATGGCTACACCTTC. It yields the protein CASSQVGTGRGYGYTF.